This T cell receptor (beta chain) originates from a study of T cell responses to AZD1222 COVID-19 vaccine. Study observations and caveats: Repertoires were sampled only after the peak T cell response. Spike-specific TCR breadth and depth grew following two AZD1222 doses. A mostly white British donor set with more females was recruited, and clonal diversity was possibly underestimated.

To note about this clone: The antigen remains undetermined.

The data were produced by immunoSEQ multiplex PCR, yet TCRdb's version contains in-frame clones alone and is incomplete. The sample holds tens of thousands of clones, roughly 91% seen once. The CDR3 contains 15 residues. V was trimmed by 6 bases and J by 1 base, leaving 14 bases between them. Germline V gene data show CDR1 as MNHEY and CDR2 as SVGEGT. The sample here was peripheral blood, taken on day 0 of AZD1222 vaccination. The chain links TRBV6-2 or TRBV6-3 to TRBJ2-3; weak D call: TRBD2 (6 bases). The sequence was obtained from an adult in good health. CDR3 nucleotide sequence: TGTGCCAGCAGCCAAAGGCGGGGCGGCACAGATACGCAGTATTTT. This translates into CASSQRRGGTDTQYF.